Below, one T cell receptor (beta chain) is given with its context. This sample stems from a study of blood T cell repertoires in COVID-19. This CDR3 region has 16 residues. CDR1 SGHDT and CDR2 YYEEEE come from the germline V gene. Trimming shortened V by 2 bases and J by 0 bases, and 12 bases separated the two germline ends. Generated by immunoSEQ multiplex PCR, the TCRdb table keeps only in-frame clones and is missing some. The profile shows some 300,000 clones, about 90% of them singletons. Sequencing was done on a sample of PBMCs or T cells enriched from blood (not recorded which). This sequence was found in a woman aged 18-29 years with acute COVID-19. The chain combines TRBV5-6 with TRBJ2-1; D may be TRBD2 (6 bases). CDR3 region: CASSLGRRGSYNEQFF. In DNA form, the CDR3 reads TGTGCCAGCAGCTTAGGTCGGCGGGGCTCCTACAATGAGCAGTTCTTC. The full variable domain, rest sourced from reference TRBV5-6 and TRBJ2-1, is DAGVTQSPTHLIKTRGQQVTLRCSPKSGHDTVSWYQQALGQGPQFIFQYYEEEERQRGNFPDRFSGHQFPNYSSELNVNALLLGDSALYLCASSLGRRGSYNEQFFGPGTRLTVL.